This TCR beta chain was sequenced for a study of T cell repertoires in cytomegalovirus infection. Study overall: CMV epitopes, recently identified HLA-C-restricted and well-studied HLA-B-restricted, were used. Indicated by public TCR beta signatures were CMV infection and matching HLA type. Study-wide results and caveats: HLA-C-restricted CMV clonotypes gave the most frequent clonotype in two of eight donors. Using cumulative public TCR beta family frequency, the authors identified those who carried CMV together with the relevant HLA.

One entry per CDR3 protein, called by TCRdb with MiXCR from the reads. The data show about 570,000 distinct CDR3 sequences, around 40% seen once. The table lists this clonotype with a few counts. The antigen remains undetermined. This CDR3 has 19 residues. The ends lost 6 bases at V and 2 bases at J; junction bases unmatched: 17. The chain is built from TRBV12-3 or TRBV12-4 and TRBJ2-1, with 9 bases that match TRBD2. The sequence came from a human donor in good health (CMV status not recorded). Some clones in this sample may be carry-over from other donors' samples. The material sequenced was cultured PBMCs, taken from culture after CMV antigen stimulation. The CDR3 loop is CASSSAGTSTLPAYNEQFF. The CDR3 bases are TGTGCCAGCAGCAGCGCCGGGACTAGCACTCTACCGGCCTACAATGAGCAGTTCTTC.